These 4 T cell receptor beta chains came from one sample sequenced in a study of T-cell reconstitution after alpha-beta-depleted transplantation in children. Construction of the TCRbeta library involved unique molecular identifiers. TCRdb reprocessed the PCR reads via MiXCR and lists one record per CDR3 protein. This sample yields over 45,000 distinct CDR3 sequences, of which about 5% are seen a single time; about 30% belongs to the top ten. The specimen was PBMCs, mostly from graft donor cells, collected 60 days after TCRalphabeta/CD19-depleted stem cell transplant. These receptors all come from a female patient aged 2-9 years who had a stem cell transplant for aplastic anemia, so the T cells may come from the graft donor.

This clonotype came up many times. The genes are TRBV27 and TRBJ2-2; possibly TRBD1 for D (5 bases). The CDR3 is made up of 12 amino acids. Germline values: CDR1 MNHEY, CDR2 SMNVEV (reference sequence). The V end lost 8 bases, the J end lost 5 bases, and 9 bases lay between the germline ends. The CDR3 protein is CASSTATGELFF. As DNA, the CDR3 is TGTGCCAGCTCGACAGCTACCGGGGAGCTGTTTTTT.

This clonotype was counted ten times or more. The chain recombines TRBV7-6 with TRBJ1-1; the match to TRBD1 covers 7 bases. CDR1 SGHVS and CDR2 FNYEAQ come from the germline V gene. This CDR3 contains 16 residues. Trimming took 0 bases from V and 3 from J; bases not matched to a gene: 7. This chain's CDR3 is CASSLARQGGDTEAFF. In DNA, the CDR3 is TGTGCCAGCAGCTTAGCCCGACAGGGAGGCGACACTGAAGCTTTCTTT.

Within the sample, this clonotype is medium-sized (0.01 to 0.1%). The rearrangement links TRBV28 to TRBJ2-1; the match to TRBD2 covers 7 bases. CDR3 length equals 13 residues. In germline, CDR1 is MDHEN, CDR2 SYDVKM. V shed 10 bases, J shed 6 bases, and the junction held 9 bases outside the gene matches. The CDR3 coding sequence is TGTGCCACGCGGGGGTTTATGGGCAATGAGCAGTTCTTC. It is translated as CATRGFMGNEQFF. The entire variable domain, with the rest obtained from reference TRBV28 and TRBJ2-1, is as follows: DVKVTQSSRYLVKRTGEKVFLECVQDMDHENMFWYRQDPGLGLRLIYFSYDVKMKEKGDIPEGYSVSREKKERFSLILESASTNQTSMYLCATRGFMGNEQFFGPGTRLTVL.

The chain couples TRBV18 to TRBJ1-4; 7 bases fit TRBD1. This CDR3 comprises 13 residues. V gave up 5 bases and J gave up 6 bases; unmatched junction bases: 3. Germline V lookup: CDR1 KGHSH, CDR2 LQKENI. CDR3 residues: CASSEGGDEKLFF. The DNA for the CDR3 is TGTGCCAGCTCAGAAGGGGGCGATGAAAAACTGTTTTTT.